Presented here are 13 T cell receptor beta chains from one specimen sequenced in a study of blood T cell repertoires in COVID-19. Profiled with immunoSEQ multiplex PCR; TCRdb holds only in-frame clones, not every one. The table includes more than 250,000 clones, roughly 86% detected once. Sequences were obtained from PBMCs or T cells enriched from blood (not recorded which). The origin of the receptors is a woman aged 18-29 years who had recovered from COVID-19.

The V gene is TRBV10-3, the J gene TRBJ1-4; 9 bases agree with TRBD1. V was clipped by 3 bases and J by 3 bases; unmatched bases: 5. The CDR3 totals 16 residues. CDR1 and CDR2 from the germline V gene are ENHRY and SYGVKD. In DNA, the CDR3 is TGTGCCATCAGTGACGACAGGGGGGTGGCTAATGAAAAACTGTTTTTT. Protein product: CAISDDRGVANEKLFF.

The rearrangement uses TRBV19 and TRBJ2-1; D gene uncertain. Germline V gives CDR1 LNHDA, CDR2 SQIVND (reference sequence). V dropped 3 bases and J dropped 4 bases, with 10 bases sitting between them. This CDR3 contains 14 residues. The CDR3 region is CASSIVQDYNEQFF. As DNA, the CDR3 is TGTGCCAGTAGTATTGTCCAGGATTACAATGAGCAGTTCTTC.

Concerning this clone: The conserved phenylalanine or tryptophan is not found at the CDR3 terminus, so this likely reflects a read error. The chain recombines TRBV27 with TRBJ1-1; D unclear. V gave up 6 bases and J gave up 1 base, with 12 bases separating them. This CDR3 is built from 14 residues. Per germline, CDR1 MNHEY and CDR2 SMNVEV (reference sequence). CDR3 protein: CASRPIRGNTEAFL. CDR3 coding DNA: TGTGCCAGCAGGCCAATCCGGGGGAACACTGAAGCTTTCCTT.

The chain recombines TRBV7-9 with TRBJ1-4, with TRBD1 matching over 9 bases. This CDR3 contains 18 residues. Germline-derived CDR1 and CDR2 are SEHNR and FQNEAQ (reference sequence). V lost 5 bases, J lost 6 bases, and 16 bases stayed unmatched. CDR3 sequence reads: CASSPIPGQGAPDEKLFF. CDR3 nucleotide sequence: TGTGCCAGCAGCCCTATTCCGGGACAGGGTGCCCCGGATGAAAAACTGTTTTTT.

This chain joins TRBV12-5 and TRBJ1-2; 7 bases match TRBD1. V was clipped by 6 bases and J by 7 bases; unmatched bases: 17. This CDR3 comprises 16 residues. Looked up from germline, CDR1 is LGHNT and CDR2 is FRNRAP. The DNA of the CDR3 is TGTGCTAGTGGCCAACCTCTACAGGGGTCCCTACGTGGCTACACCTTC. This gives the protein CASGQPLQGSLRGYTF.

V and J are TRBV27 and TRBJ2-1; D is ambiguous. In germline, CDR1 is MNHEY, CDR2 SMNVEV (reference sequence). Trimming left V 8 bases short and J 5 bases short, with 16 bases between. The CDR3 consists of 14 residues. DNA for the CDR3: TGTGCCAGCTGTTGTTTGCCAGGTCACAATGAGCAGTTCTTC. As protein: CASCCLPGHNEQFF.

The V call is TRBV5-1, the J call TRBJ1-6, with D uncertain. Trimming removed 0 bases at V and 10 bases at J, with 23 bases between. Germline V gene sequence: CDR1 SGHRS, CDR2 YFSETQ. The CDR3 is made up of 18 amino acids. CDR3: CASSLEENGLLIGSPLHF. CDR3 bases: TGCGCCAGCAGCTTGGAGGAGAACGGACTACTCATAGGATCACCCCTCCACTTT.

The chain links TRBV19 to TRBJ2-7, with a weak D call TRBD1 (5 bases). In germline, CDR1 is LNHDA, CDR2 SQIVND (reference sequence). The V and J ends lost 2 bases and 5 bases respectively, with 16 bases between them. The CDR3 has 15 residues. CDR3 nucleotides: TGTGCCAGTAGTATATCGAGCAGTAAGGGGCACGAGCAGTACTTC. Encoded protein: CASSISSSKGHEQYF.

This chain links TRBV7-2 with TRBJ2-7; 7 bases fit TRBD2. There are 14 residues in the CDR3. The V and J ends lost 1 base and 4 bases, in that order; junction bases with no gene match: 4. Germline lookup yields CDR1 SGHTA and CDR2 FQGNSA. In nucleotides, the CDR3 is TGTGCCAGCAGCTTAGGCGGTAGCGGGTACGAGCAGTACTTC. Encoded protein: CASSLGGSGYEQYF.

The chain joins TRBV15 to TRBJ2-5; tentative D call: TRBD1 (6 bases). The ends were cut back, 5 bases at V and 2 bases at J, with 12 bases in the middle. The length of the CDR3 is 14 residues. Germline V gives CDR1 LNHNV, CDR2 YYDKDF (reference sequence). The CDR3 sequence: CATSGAGTQETQYF. Here the CDR3 DNA reads TGTGCCACCAGCGGCGCCGGGACACAAGAGACCCAGTACTTC.

This clone was seen just once. V usage is TRBV14 and J usage is TRBJ2-5; 7 bases are a match to TRBD1. Germline V lookup: CDR1 SGHDN, CDR2 FVKESK. V shed 2 bases and J 0 bases; nucleotides not matched to a gene: 12. The CDR3 is 18 residues long. The CDR3 bases are TGTGCCAGCAGCCAATATATGGGGACAGCAAGAGACCAAGAGACCCAGTACTTC. It encodes CASSQYMGTARDQETQYF.

The chain joins TRBV29-1 to TRBJ2-3; 14 bases are a match to TRBD2. With V trimmed by 6 bases and J by 6 bases, 8 bases remained unmatched. Germline V gene lookup returns CDR1 SQVTM and CDR2 ANQGSEA. The CDR3 is made up of 15 amino acids. This CDR3 reads CSVRRTSGRPDTQYF. CDR3 bases: TGCAGCGTCAGAAGGACTAGCGGGAGGCCCGATACGCAGTATTTT.

The chain links TRBV2 to TRBJ2-7; TRBD2 agrees at 11 bases. Germline V CDR1 and CDR2: SNHLY, FYNNEI. After removal of 6 bases from V and 3 bases from J, the junction contained 4 bases not matched to a gene. This CDR3 spans 14 amino acids. The CDR3 nucleotides are TGTGCCAGCAGCTTTAGCGGGAGGGACTACGAGCAGTACTTC. It translates to CASSFSGRDYEQYF.